A single sample is the source of the 2 T cell receptor beta chains below, sequenced in a study of T cells in Graves' hyperthyroidism and ophthalmopathy. RNA transcripts provided the source from which TCR beta CDR3 regions were amplified. During a first-round RT-PCR of the TCR CDR3, the HTBI primer set was used. MiXCR, run by TCRdb on the multiplex PCR reads, gives a single entry per CDR3 protein. This table has 500,000 to 600,000 distinct CDR3 sequences, around 42% appearing once. The sequenced material came from peripheral blood or thyroid tissue (not recorded which). These receptors all stem from a woman aged 18-29 years with Graves' hyperthyroidism.

On this clonotype: Given a much more abundant clone one base away, this may be a read error. The genes are TRBV24-1 and TRBJ1-1; D call uncertain. V was clipped by 2 bases and J by 4 bases, with 4 bases between them. CDR1 and CDR2 (germline): KGHDR, SFDVKD. The CDR3 contains 12 residues. The chain's CDR3 is CATSDSATEAFF. The CDR3 DNA follows: TGTGCCACCAGTGATTCCGCCACTGAAGCTTTCTTT.

The rearrangement links TRBV11-2 to TRBJ2-5; TRBD1 aligns across 8 bases. V gave up 5 bases and J gave up 9 bases; unmatched junction bases: 14. CDR1 and CDR2 (germline): SGHAT, FQNNGV. CDR3 length equals 15 residues. The DNA of the CDR3 is TGTGCCAGCAGCCCAAGGACAGGGCCGAATCAGCCCCAGTACTTC. Translation: CASSPRTGPNQPQYF.